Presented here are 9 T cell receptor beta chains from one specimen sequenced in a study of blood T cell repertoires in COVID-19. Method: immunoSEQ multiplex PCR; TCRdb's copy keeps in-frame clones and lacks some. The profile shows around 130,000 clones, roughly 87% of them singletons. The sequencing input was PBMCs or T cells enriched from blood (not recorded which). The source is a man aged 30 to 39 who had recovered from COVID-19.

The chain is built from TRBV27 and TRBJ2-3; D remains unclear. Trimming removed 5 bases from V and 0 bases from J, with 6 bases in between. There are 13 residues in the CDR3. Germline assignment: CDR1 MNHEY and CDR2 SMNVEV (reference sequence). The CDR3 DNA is TGTGCCAGCAGTCCTCCTAGCACAGATACGCAGTATTTT. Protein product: CASSPPSTDTQYF.

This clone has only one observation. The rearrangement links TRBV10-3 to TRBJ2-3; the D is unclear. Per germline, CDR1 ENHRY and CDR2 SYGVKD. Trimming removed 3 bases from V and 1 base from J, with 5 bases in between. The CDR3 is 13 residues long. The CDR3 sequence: CAISEGGTDTQYF. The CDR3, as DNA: TGTGCCATCAGTGAAGGAGGCACAGATACGCAGTATTTT.

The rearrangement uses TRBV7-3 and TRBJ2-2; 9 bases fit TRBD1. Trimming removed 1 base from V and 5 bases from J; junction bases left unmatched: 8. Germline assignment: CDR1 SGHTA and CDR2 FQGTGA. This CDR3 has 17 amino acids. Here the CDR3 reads CASSLIGQGPGTGELFF. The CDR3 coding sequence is TGTGCCAGCAGCTTAATCGGACAGGGGCCGGGTACCGGGGAGCTGTTTTTT.

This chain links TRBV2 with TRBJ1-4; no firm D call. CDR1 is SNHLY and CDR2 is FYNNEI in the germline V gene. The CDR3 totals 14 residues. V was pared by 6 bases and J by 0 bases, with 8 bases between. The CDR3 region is CASRVSATNEKLFF. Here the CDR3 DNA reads TGTGCCAGCAGGGTATCGGCAACTAATGAAAAACTGTTTTTT.

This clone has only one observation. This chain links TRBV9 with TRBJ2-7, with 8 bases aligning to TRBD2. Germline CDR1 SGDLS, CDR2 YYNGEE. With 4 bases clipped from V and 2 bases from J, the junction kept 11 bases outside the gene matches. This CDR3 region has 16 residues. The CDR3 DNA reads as TGTGCCAGCAGCCCCTGGGGTAGCGGGGCAACCTACGAGCAGTACTTC. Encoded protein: CASSPWGSGATYEQYF.

The CDR3 region has the DNA TGCGCCAGCAGCTACGGTCCGAGCTCCTACGAGCAGTACTTC. It codes for CASSYGPSSYEQYF. The gene calls are TRBV4-1 and TRBJ2-7; the D is unclear. V dropped 5 bases and J dropped 0 bases, with 11 bases sitting between them. Germline V gives CDR1 MGHRA, CDR2 YSYEKL. The CDR3 extends over 14 amino acids.

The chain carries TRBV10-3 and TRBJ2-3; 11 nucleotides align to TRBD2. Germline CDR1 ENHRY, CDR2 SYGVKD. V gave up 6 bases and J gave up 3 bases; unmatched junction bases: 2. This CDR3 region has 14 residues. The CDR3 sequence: CAISLAGGTDTQYF. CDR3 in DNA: TGTGCCATCAGCCTAGCGGGAGGAACAGATACGCAGTATTTT.

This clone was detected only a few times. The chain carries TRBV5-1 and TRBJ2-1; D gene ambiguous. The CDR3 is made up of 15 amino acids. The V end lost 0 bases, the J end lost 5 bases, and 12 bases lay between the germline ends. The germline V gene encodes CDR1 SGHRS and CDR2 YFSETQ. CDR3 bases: TGCGCCAGCAGCTTGGGGTGGCGGCAAAACAATGAGCAGTTCTTC. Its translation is CASSLGWRQNNEQFF.

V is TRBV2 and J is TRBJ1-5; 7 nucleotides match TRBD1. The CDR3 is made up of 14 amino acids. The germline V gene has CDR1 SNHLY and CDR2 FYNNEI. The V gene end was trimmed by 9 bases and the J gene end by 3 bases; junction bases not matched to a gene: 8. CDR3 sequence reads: CARGGDLANQPQHF. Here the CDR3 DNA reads TGTGCCAGAGGGGGCGACCTCGCCAATCAGCCCCAGCATTTT.